This T cell receptor beta chain was sequenced for a study of blood T cell repertoires in COVID-19. Study background: The samples span acute and convalescent COVID-19 from the United States, Italy and Spain.

Trimming removed 4 bases from V and 0 bases from J; junction bases left unmatched: 6. Germline V gives CDR1 SQVTM, CDR2 ANQGSEA. The CDR3 runs to 16 residues. Clones were read by immunoSEQ multiplex PCR, and TCRdb kept only the in-frame ones, dropping some. The data show 200,000 to 300,000 clones, 82% seen once. The receptor's source is a woman between 65 and 79 years old with acute or convalescent COVID-19. Sequencing was done on a sample of peripheral blood. The rearrangement uses TRBV29-1 and TRBJ1-1; TRBD1 agrees at 12 bases. This chain's CDR3 is CSVVGGQGALNTEAFF. The DNA of the CDR3 is TGCAGCGTTGTAGGGGGACAGGGGGCCTTGAACACTGAAGCTTTCTTT.